Below are 10 T cell receptor beta chains sequenced from a single sample in a study of spatial heterogeneity in lung cancer. TCRdb recomputed calls from the 5' RACE reads with MiXCR, one row per CDR3 protein. The table shows fewer than 100,000 distinct CDR3 sequences, with around 19% occurring only once. Time point meaning: blood at routine non-recurrence follow-up after resection. Sequenced here: PBMCs, sampled at follow-up. These receptors originate from a male donor with early-stage non-small cell lung cancer.

V is TRBV5-1 and J is TRBJ1-1, with 7 bases fitting TRBD1. The junction had 12 bases not matched to a gene; V was cut back by 2 bases and J by 5 bases. The germline CDR1 and CDR2 sequences are SGHRS and YFSETQ. The CDR3 is 16 amino acids. The DNA for the CDR3 is TGCGCCAGCAGCTTAACAGGGGCAGGGGCGACAACTGAAGCTTTCTTT. Its translation is CASSLTGAGATTEAFF.

This clonotype was observed at least ten times. The rearrangement links TRBV19 to TRBJ2-3, with D unclear. Germline CDR1 LNHDA, CDR2 SQIVND (reference sequence). The CDR3 sequence is 14 residues long. V was trimmed by 3 bases and J by 1 base, leaving 8 bases between them. CDR3 loop: CASSIGSRTDTQYF. The CDR3, as DNA: TGTGCCAGTAGTATCGGGTCGCGCACAGATACGCAGTATTTT.

This clonotype was counted many times. The chain combines TRBV27 with TRBJ1-4; D call uncertain. The CDR3 is 15 amino acids. Trimming pared 2 bases from V and 5 bases from J, leaving 12 bases between. Germline CDR1 and CDR2: MNHEY and SMNVEV (reference sequence). This CDR3 reads CASSLRRGWNEKLFF. The CDR3 DNA sequence: TGTGCCAGCAGTTTACGACGAGGCTGGAATGAAAAACTGTTTTTT.

This clonotype has at least ten counts. J is TRBJ1-2 and V is TRBV2; 8 bases line up with TRBD1. The CDR3 consists of 12 residues. Germline V gene lookup returns CDR1 SNHLY and CDR2 FYNNEI. The junction had 4 bases not matched to a gene; V was cut back by 6 bases and J by 7 bases. This chain's CDR3 is CASRGQVPGYTF. In DNA, the CDR3 is TGTGCCAGCAGGGGACAGGTGCCTGGCTACACCTTC.

This clonotype was recorded at least ten times. V is TRBV7-3 and J is TRBJ2-5; D is ambiguous. This CDR3 has 13 amino acids. V gave up 1 base and J gave up 2 bases, with 5 bases separating them. Germline loops: CDR1 SGHTA, CDR2 FQGTGA. The CDR3 spells CASSLITQETQYF. The CDR3 coding sequence is TGTGCCAGCAGCTTAATCACGCAAGAGACCCAGTACTTC.

This clonotype was detected only a few times. This chain uses TRBV12-5 with TRBJ1-2; D gene ambiguous. The ends were cut back, 1 base at V and 6 bases at J, with 9 bases in the middle. The CDR3 totals 13 residues. The germline V gene encodes CDR1 LGHNT and CDR2 FRNRAP. CDR3 nucleotide sequence: TGTGCTAGTGGTTTGGGGACTGTTGATGGCTACACCTTC. It yields the protein CASGLGTVDGYTF.

This clonotype has just a few counts. The chain combines TRBV20-1 with TRBJ1-5; D gene unclear. The CDR3 is 13 amino acids. V shed 3 bases and J shed 7 bases, with 13 bases lying between them. Germline CDR1 reads DFQATT; CDR2 reads SNEGSKA (reference sequence). This CDR3 is CSARPNWNQPQHF. In nucleotides, the CDR3 is TGCAGTGCTAGGCCAAATTGGAACCAGCCCCAGCATTTT.

This clonotype was seen more than once but under ten times. The chain's CDR3 is CASGSPGVTDTQYF. Here the CDR3 DNA reads TGTGCTAGCGGGAGCCCCGGGGTTACAGATACGCAGTATTTT. The chain links TRBV2 to TRBJ2-3, with TRBD2 matching 9 bases. The V gene's germline CDR1 is SNHLY and CDR2 FYNNEI. This CDR3 spans 14 amino acids.

This sequence joins TRBV7-2 and TRBJ1-5; D is unresolved. Trimming removed 3 bases at V and 0 bases at J, with 6 bases between. The CDR3 sequence is 14 residues long. Looked up from germline, CDR1 is SGHTA and CDR2 is FQGNSA. CDR3 loop: CASSFGYSNQPQHF. The CDR3 region has the DNA TGTGCCAGCAGCTTTGGGTATAGCAATCAGCCCCAGCATTTT.

V gene TRBV23-1 combines with J gene TRBJ2-2; 8 positions match TRBD1. TRBV23-1 is designated an ORF whose function remains uncertain. CDR3 size: 15 residues. V lost 3 bases and J lost 4; bases outside the gene matches: 4. The CDR3 bases are TGCGCCAGCAGTCACGGACAGGGAGCCACCGGGGAGCTGTTTTTT. It specifies CASSHGQGATGELFF.